Each of the 19 T cell receptor beta chains below was sequenced from the same sample in a study of T cell clonotyping in hematopoietic cell transplantation. Clones were sequenced by immunoSEQ multiplex PCR, and TCRdb holds only the in-frame ones, with some missing. The table shows 27,000 or so clones, with 60% to 80% occurring only once. Regarding time point: recipient sample about 28 days before transplant, after cytoreduction. Material: peripheral blood mononuclear cells, obtained before stem cell transplant. These receptors all come from a man aged 50-60 years with myelodysplastic syndrome. Some clones in this sample may be carry-over from other donors' samples.

J is TRBJ2-4 and V is TRBV30; no definite D call. The CDR3 runs to 14 residues. Trimming left V 0 bases short and J 0 bases short, with 6 bases between. Germline CDR1 and CDR2: GTSNPN and SVGIG (reference sequence). The CDR3 region is CAWSVGVAKNIQYF. The CDR3 DNA reads TGTGCCTGGAGTGTTGGGGTAGCCAAAAACATTCAGTACTTC. The full variable domain, with the rest looked up from reference TRBV30 and TRBJ2-4, is SQTIHQWPATLVQPVGSPLSLECTVEGTSNPNLYWYRQAAGRGLQLLFYSVGIGQISSEVPQNLSASRPQDRQFILSSKKLLLSDSGFYLCAWSVGVAKNIQYFGAGTRLSVL.

The chain joins TRBV4-1 to TRBJ2-3, with 9 bases lining up with TRBD2. The V segment lost 3 bases and the J segment 0 bases; nucleotides outside the gene matches: 13. Germline-derived CDR1 and CDR2 are MGHRA and YSYEKL. This CDR3 is 19 amino acids long. The CDR3 bases are TGCGCCAGCAGCCAGCTTTTTCGAGCGGGAGGAACTAGCACAGATACGCAGTATTTT. This gives the protein CASSQLFRAGGTSTDTQYF.

The chain recombines TRBV27 with TRBJ2-3; 11 bases are shared with TRBD2. CDR1 MNHEY and CDR2 SMNVEV come from the germline V gene (reference sequence). The CDR3 is 15 amino acids. The V gene end was trimmed by 7 bases and the J gene end by 6 bases; junction bases not matched to a gene: 9. This chain's CDR3 is CASTTTSGTPDTQYF. CDR3 nucleotides: TGTGCCAGCACAACGACTAGCGGGACCCCCGATACGCAGTATTTT.

The chain combines TRBV9 with TRBJ2-1; TRBD1 aligns across 10 bases. The CDR3 consists of 14 residues. Per the germline V gene, CDR1 is SGDLS and CDR2 is YYNGEE. V dropped 8 bases and J dropped 3; count of bases not matched to a gene: 5. The CDR3 DNA follows: TGTGCCAGACCGGGACAGGGGAACTACAATGAGCAGTTCTTC. Protein sequence: CARPGQGNYNEQFF.

The DNA for the CDR3 is TGTGCCAGCAAGATACTAGCGGGGGGGCCGGATACGCAGTATTTT. Translated: CASKILAGGPDTQYF. The genes are TRBV6-5 and TRBJ2-3; 13 bases are shared with TRBD2. V was clipped by 7 bases and J by 6 bases; unmatched bases: 7. The CDR3 totals 15 residues. Looked up from germline, CDR1 is MNHEY and CDR2 is SVGAGI.

This clone has a single count. This chain joins TRBV6-1 and TRBJ2-3, with 12 bases matching TRBD1. CDR1 and CDR2 from the germline V gene are MNHNS and SASEGT. Losses at the gene ends were 6 bases for V and 4 bases for J; bases not matched to a gene: 5. The CDR3 is 15 residues long. The CDR3 bases are TGTGCCAGCAGGTCCGGGACAGGGGGCGCAGATACGCAGTATTTT. The encoded protein is CASRSGTGGADTQYF.

The gene calls are TRBV2 and TRBJ2-1; TRBD2 matches at 7 bases. The J segment lost 5 bases and the V segment lost 6 bases, leaving 7 bases of the junction unmatched. The CDR3 is 14 amino acids. Germline V gene sequence: CDR1 SNHLY, CDR2 FYNNEI. The CDR3 DNA sequence: TGTGCCAGCAGGTGGGAGCGGGGTAACAATGAGCAGTTCTTC. The encoded protein is CASRWERGNNEQFF.

The genes are TRBV5-4 and TRBJ2-2; TRBD1 is a possible D gene (7 bases). This CDR3 is 15 amino acids long. Trimming shortened V by 3 bases and J by 4 bases, and 13 bases separated the two germline ends. Germline V gene data show CDR1 as SGHNT and CDR2 as YYREEE (reference sequence). The CDR3 sequence: CASSWQGGGTGELFF. CDR3 in DNA: TGTGCCAGCAGCTGGCAGGGGGGTGGCACCGGGGAGCTGTTTTTT.

The chain couples TRBV7-9 to TRBJ2-5; tentative D call: TRBD1 (5 bases). Trimming took off 2 bases at V and 2 bases at J, with 12 bases between the two ends. This CDR3 region has 15 residues. Germline loops: CDR1 SEHNR, CDR2 FQNEAQ (reference sequence). The CDR3 sequence is CASSLNADTQETQYF. As DNA, the CDR3 is TGTGCCAGCAGCTTAAACGCGGACACTCAAGAGACCCAGTACTTC.

The chain employs TRBV19 and TRBJ1-6; 8 bases are a match to TRBD1. This CDR3 is built from 12 residues. Trimming cost V 10 bases and J 8 bases; bases outside gene matches: 4. Germline values: CDR1 LNHDA, CDR2 SQIVND (reference sequence). CDR3 DNA: TGTGCCACAGGGGGCTTACATTCACCCCTCCACTTT. Protein: CATGGLHSPLHF.

A few counts support this clone. V and J are TRBV5-4 and TRBJ1-5, with D perhaps matching TRBD1 (6 bases). The CDR3 contains 15 residues. Germline-derived CDR1 and CDR2 are SGHNT and YYREEE (reference sequence). Deletions cut 0 bases from V and 1 base from J, with 8 bases between. The CDR3 region is CASSLGTESNQPQHF. DNA of the CDR3: TGTGCCAGCAGCTTGGGGACAGAAAGCAATCAGCCCCAGCATTTT.

The chain uses TRBV7-2 and TRBJ1-2, with a tentative D call TRBD1 (6 bases). Trimming left V 5 bases short and J 3 bases short, with 13 bases between. This CDR3 comprises 14 residues. Germline lookup yields CDR1 SGHTA and CDR2 FQGNSA. The CDR3 DNA sequence: TGTGCCAGCAGCCCTAGACAGGCGTACTATGGCTACACCTTC. Protein sequence: CASSPRQAYYGYTF.

The rearrangement joins TRBV7-2 to TRBJ2-1; D gene ambiguous. This CDR3 has 13 residues. Germline V gene data show CDR1 as SGHTA and CDR2 as FQGNSA. V lost 5 bases and J 10 bases, leaving 15 bases between the germline ends. CDR3 DNA: TGTGCCAGCAGCCCAATCAAAACAAGGGAGCAGTTCTTC. Amino acids: CASSPIKTREQFF.

J is TRBJ2-3 and V is TRBV6-5; D uncertain. Trimming cost V 6 bases and J 0 bases, with 7 bases left between them. Germline V gene sequence: CDR1 MNHEY, CDR2 SVGAGI. The CDR3 extends over 13 amino acids. The CDR3 reads CASRTPSTDTQYF. In DNA form, the CDR3 reads TGTGCCAGCAGGACCCCCAGCACAGATACGCAGTATTTT.

This clone was observed a single time. The chain is built from TRBV7-7 and TRBJ2-5; D may be TRBD1 (6 bases). CDR1 is SSHAT and CDR2 is FNYEAQ in the germline V gene (reference sequence). The CDR3 has 13 residues. Trimming pared 4 bases from V and 2 bases from J, leaving 8 bases between. The CDR3: CASSSDRQETQYF. DNA of the CDR3: TGTGCCAGCAGCTCAGACAGGCAAGAGACCCAGTACTTC.

This chain joins TRBV9 and TRBJ1-1, with TRBD1 as a possible D gene (5 bases). V lost 3 bases and J lost 11, with 20 bases in between. Germline CDR1 reads SGDLS; CDR2 reads YYNGEE. This CDR3 region has 14 residues. This CDR3 reads CASSERDGAPVAFF. Written as DNA, the CDR3 is TGTGCCAGCAGCGAGAGGGACGGGGCACCCGTCGCTTTCTTT.

This clone has just a few counts. This sequence joins TRBV5-1 and TRBJ2-7, with 8 bases that match TRBD1. The V gene end was trimmed by 0 bases and the J gene end by 2 bases; junction bases not matched to a gene: 7. Germline V gene data show CDR1 as SGHRS and CDR2 as YFSETQ. The CDR3 is 16 residues long. DNA for the CDR3: TGCGCCAGCAGCTTGGTCGGACAGGGAGGAACCTACGAGCAGTACTTC. It is translated as CASSLVGQGGTYEQYF.

CDR3 nucleotides: TGTGCCAGCAGCTCAAGGACTAGCGGGGGGAGGCTGTACTTC. It specifies CASSSRTSGGRLYF. This sequence joins TRBV7-2 and TRBJ2-5, with 14 bases lining up with TRBD2. The length of the CDR3 is 14 residues. The germline gives CDR1 SGHTA, CDR2 FQGNSA. With 4 bases clipped from V and 13 bases from J, the junction kept 8 bases outside the gene matches.

This clone was found a few times. The chain uses TRBV4-3 and TRBJ2-5, with D possibly being TRBD2 (6 bases). The end of the DNA is better explained by TRBJ2-7, so the J call may be wrong. CDR1 LGHNA and CDR2 YSLEER come from the germline V gene. This CDR3 contains 15 residues. Written as DNA, the CDR3 is TGCGCCAGCAGCCAAGGGACGCGAGCGGGCTACGAGCAGTACTTC. Residues: CASSQGTRAGYEQYF.